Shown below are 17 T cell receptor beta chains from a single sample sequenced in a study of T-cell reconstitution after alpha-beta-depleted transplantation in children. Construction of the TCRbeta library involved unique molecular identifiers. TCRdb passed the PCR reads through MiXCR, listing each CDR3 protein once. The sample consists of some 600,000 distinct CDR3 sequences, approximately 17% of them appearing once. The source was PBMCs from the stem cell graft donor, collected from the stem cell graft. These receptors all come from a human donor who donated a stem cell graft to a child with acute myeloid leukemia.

CDR3 region: CASSSSGYSNQPQHF. The DNA of the CDR3 is TGTGCCAGCAGTTCATCGGGTTATAGCAATCAGCCCCAGCATTTT. V gene TRBV12-3 or TRBV12-4 combines with J gene TRBJ1-5, with unresolved D. Trimming removed 4 bases from V and 0 bases from J, with 10 bases in between. The CDR3 has 15 amino acids.

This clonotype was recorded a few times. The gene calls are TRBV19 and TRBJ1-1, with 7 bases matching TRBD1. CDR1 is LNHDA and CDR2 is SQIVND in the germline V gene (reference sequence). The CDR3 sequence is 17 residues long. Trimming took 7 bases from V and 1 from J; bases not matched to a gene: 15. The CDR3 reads CASITPSSTGPNTEAFF. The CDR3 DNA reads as TGTGCCAGTATCACCCCCTCATCGACAGGGCCGAACACTGAAGCTTTCTTT.

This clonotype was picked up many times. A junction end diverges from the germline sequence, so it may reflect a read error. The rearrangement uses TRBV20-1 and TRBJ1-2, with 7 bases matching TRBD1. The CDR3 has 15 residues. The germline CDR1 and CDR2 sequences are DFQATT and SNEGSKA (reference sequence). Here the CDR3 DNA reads TGCAGTGCTCAAGGGACAGTGACTTTGAGCTATGGCTACACTTTC. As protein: CSAQGTVTLSYGYTF.

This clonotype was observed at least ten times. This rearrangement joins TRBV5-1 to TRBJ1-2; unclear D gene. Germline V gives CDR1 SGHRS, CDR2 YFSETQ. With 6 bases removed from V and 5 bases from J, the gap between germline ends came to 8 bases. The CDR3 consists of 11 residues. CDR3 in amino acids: CASTMGYGYTF. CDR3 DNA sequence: TGCGCCAGCACTATGGGGTATGGCTACACCTTC.

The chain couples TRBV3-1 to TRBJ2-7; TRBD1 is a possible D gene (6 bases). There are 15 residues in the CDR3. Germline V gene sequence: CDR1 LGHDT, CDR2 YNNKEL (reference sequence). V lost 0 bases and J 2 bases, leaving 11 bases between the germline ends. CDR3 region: CASSQDYAGAYEQYF. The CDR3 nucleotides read TGTGCCAGCAGCCAAGATTACGCAGGGGCCTACGAGCAGTACTTC.

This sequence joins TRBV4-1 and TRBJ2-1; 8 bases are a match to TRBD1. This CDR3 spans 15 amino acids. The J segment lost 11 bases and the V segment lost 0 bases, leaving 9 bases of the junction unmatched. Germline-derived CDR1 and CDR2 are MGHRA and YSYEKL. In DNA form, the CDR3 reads TGCGCCAGCAGCCAAGAAAGGGGGACAGGAAGTCAGCAGTTCTTC. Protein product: CASSQERGTGSQQFF.

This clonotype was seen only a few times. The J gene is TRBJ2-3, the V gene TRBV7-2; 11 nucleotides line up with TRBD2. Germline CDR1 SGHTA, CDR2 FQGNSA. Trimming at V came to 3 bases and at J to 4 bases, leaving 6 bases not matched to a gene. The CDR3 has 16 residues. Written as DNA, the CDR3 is TGTGCCAGCAGCTTTAGCGGGGGGGCCCCCCCAGATACGCAGTATTTT. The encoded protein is CASSFSGGAPPDTQYF.

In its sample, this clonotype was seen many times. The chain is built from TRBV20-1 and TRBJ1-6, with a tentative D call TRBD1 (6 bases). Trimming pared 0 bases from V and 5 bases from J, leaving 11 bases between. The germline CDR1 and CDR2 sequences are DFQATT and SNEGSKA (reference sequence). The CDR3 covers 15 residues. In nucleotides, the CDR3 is TGCAGTGCTAGAGAGGGGGCAATAGATAATTCACCCCTCCACTTT. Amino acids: CSAREGAIDNSPLHF.

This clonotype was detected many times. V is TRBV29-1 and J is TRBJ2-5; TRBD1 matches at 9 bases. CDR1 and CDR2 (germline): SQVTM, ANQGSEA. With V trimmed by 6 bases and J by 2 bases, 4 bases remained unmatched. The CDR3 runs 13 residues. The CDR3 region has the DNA TGCAGCGTCCCCGGACAGGGGCAAGAGACCCAGTACTTC. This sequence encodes CSVPGQGQETQYF.

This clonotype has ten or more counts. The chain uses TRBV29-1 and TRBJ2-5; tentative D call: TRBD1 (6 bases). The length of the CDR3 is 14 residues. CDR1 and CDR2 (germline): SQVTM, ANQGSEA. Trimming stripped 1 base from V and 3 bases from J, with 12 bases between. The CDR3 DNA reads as TGCAGCGTTGAAGTGGGACAAATTAAAGAGACCCAGTACTTC. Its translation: CSVEVGQIKETQYF.

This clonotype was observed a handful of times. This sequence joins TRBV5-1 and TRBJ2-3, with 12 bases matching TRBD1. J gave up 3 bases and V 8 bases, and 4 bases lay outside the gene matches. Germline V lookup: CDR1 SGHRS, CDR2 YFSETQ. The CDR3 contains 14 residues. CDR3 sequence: CASRDRGRTDTQYF. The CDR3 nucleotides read TGCGCCAGTAGGGACAGGGGGCGAACAGATACGCAGTATTTT.

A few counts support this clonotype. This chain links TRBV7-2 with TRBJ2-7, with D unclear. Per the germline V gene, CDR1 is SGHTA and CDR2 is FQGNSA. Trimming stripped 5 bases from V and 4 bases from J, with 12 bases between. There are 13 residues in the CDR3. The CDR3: CASSPRARYEQYV. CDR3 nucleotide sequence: TGTGCCAGCAGCCCCCGGGCCAGATACGAGCAGTACGTC.

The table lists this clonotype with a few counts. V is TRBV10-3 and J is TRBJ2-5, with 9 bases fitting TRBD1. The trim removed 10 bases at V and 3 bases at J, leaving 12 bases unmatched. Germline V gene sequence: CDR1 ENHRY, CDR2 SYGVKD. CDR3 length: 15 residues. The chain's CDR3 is CATRTGERPEETQYF. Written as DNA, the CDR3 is TGTGCCACCAGGACAGGGGAGCGTCCCGAAGAGACCCAGTACTTC.

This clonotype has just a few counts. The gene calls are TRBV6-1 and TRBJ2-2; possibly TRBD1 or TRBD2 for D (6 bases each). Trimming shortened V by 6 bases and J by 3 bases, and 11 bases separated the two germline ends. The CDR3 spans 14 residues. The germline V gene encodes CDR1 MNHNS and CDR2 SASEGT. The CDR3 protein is CASRNRDYTGELFF. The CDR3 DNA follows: TGTGCCAGCAGGAACAGGGACTACACCGGGGAGCTGTTTTTT.

The CDR3 region is CASSPSTGLYEQYF. CDR3 bases: TGTGCCAGCAGTCCTTCGACAGGTCTTTACGAGCAGTACTTC. The chain is built from TRBV12-3 or TRBV12-4 and TRBJ2-7; possibly TRBD1 for D (6 bases). This CDR3 has 14 residues. Trimming cost V 5 bases and J 4 bases, with 15 bases left between them.

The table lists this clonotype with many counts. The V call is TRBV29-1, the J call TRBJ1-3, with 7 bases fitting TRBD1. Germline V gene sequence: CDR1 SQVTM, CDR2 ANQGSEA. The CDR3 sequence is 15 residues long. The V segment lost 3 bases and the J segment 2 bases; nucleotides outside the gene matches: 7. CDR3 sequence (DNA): TGCAGCGTTGACCCCGGACAGGTTGCTGGAAACACCATATATTTT. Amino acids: CSVDPGQVAGNTIYF.

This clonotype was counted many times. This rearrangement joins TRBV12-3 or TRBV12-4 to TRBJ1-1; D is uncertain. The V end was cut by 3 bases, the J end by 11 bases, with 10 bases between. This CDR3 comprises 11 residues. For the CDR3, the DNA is TGTGCCAGCAGTTTCCAATGGGTGGCTTTCTTT. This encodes CASSFQWVAFF.